This TCR beta chain was captured by sequencing in a study of blood T cell repertoires in COVID-19. The overall study: Nucleic acid was either cDNA or gDNA, and it came from T cells, B-cell-depleted T cells, or PBMCs.

Assay: immunoSEQ multiplex PCR; the TCRdb copy retains only in-frame clones and omits some. The sample includes more than 300,000 clones, 85% to 90% of them seen just once. Germline values: CDR1 LGHNT, CDR2 FRNRAP. The CDR3 is made up of 17 amino acids. With 5 bases clipped from V and 3 bases from J, the junction kept 10 bases outside the gene matches. Sequencing was done on a sample of PBMCs or T cells enriched from blood (not recorded which). This sequence was found in a man aged 30 to 39 who had recovered from COVID-19. The gene calls are TRBV12-5 and TRBJ2-2; 9 bases line up with TRBD2. The CDR3 nucleotides read TGTGCTAGTGGTAGCACCGGGACTAGCCACTACACCGGGGAGCTGTTTTTT. It specifies CASGSTGTSHYTGELFF.